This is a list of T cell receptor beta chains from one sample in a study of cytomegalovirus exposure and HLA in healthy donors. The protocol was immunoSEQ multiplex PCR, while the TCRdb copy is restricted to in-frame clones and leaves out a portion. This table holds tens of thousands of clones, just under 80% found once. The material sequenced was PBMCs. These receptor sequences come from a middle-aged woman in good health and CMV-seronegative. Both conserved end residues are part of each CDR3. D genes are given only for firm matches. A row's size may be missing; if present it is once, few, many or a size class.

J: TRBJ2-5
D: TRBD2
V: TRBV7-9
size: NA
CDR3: CASSAGRVPIQETQYF
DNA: TGTGCCAGCAGCGCCGGGAGGGTACCGATCCAAGAGACCCAGTACTTC

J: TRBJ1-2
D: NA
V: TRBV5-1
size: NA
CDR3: CASSDPDRLLLGYTF
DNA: TGCGCCAGCAGCGACCCGGACAGACTCCTTCTGGGCTACACCTTC

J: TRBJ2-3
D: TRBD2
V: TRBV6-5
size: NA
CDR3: CASSYGTSTVTDTQYF
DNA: TGTGCCAGCAGTTACGGGACTAGCACTGTCACAGATACGCAGTATTTT

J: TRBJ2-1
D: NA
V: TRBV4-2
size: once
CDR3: CASSQEVSLSSYNEQFF
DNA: TGTGCCAGCAGCCAAGAGGTTAGCCTGAGCTCCTACAATGAGCAGTTCTTC

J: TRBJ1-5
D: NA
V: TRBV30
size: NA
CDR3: CAWSVSPREGQPQHF
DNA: TGTGCCTGGAGTGTATCACCCCGGGAGGGACAGCCCCAGCATTTT

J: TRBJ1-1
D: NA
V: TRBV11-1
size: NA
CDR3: CASSLGRLNTEAFF
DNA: TGTGCCAGCAGCTTAGGCAGATTGAACACTGAAGCTTTCTTT

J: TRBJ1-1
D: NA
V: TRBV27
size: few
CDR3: CASSMRGTEAFF
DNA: TGTGCCAGCTCAATGCGGGGGACTGAAGCTTTCTTT

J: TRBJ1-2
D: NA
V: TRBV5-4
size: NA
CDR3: CASSSQGCGYTF
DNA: TGTGCCAGCAGCTCCCAGGGATGTGGCTACACCTTC

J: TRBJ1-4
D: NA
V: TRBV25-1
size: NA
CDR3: CASSPGVIATNEKLFF
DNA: TGTGCCAGCAGCCCCGGGGTGATTGCAACTAATGAAAAACTGTTTTTT

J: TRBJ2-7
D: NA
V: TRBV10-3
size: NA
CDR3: CAISDTRVEQYF
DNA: TGTGCCATCAGTGACACTAGGGTCGAGCAGTACTTC

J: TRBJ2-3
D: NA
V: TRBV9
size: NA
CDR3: CASSVGQPLTDTQYF
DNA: TGTGCCAGCAGCGTAGGACAGCCTTTAACAGATACGCAGTATTTT

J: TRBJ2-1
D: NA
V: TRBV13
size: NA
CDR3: CASSLYNEQFF
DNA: TGTGCCAGCAGTCTGTACAATGAGCAGTTCTTC

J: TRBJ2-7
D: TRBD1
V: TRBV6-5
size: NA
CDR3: CASSYSDRGYEQYF
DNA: TGTGCCAGCAGTTACTCGGACAGGGGTTACGAGCAGTACTTC

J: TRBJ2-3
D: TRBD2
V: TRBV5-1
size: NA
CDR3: CASSYSGGGTDTQYF
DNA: TGCGCCAGCAGCTACAGTGGGGGGGGCACAGATACGCAGTATTTT

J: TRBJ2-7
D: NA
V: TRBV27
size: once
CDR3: CASSLSRLRHRENEQYF
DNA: TGTGCCAGCAGTTTATCGCGATTAAGGCACAGGGAGAACGAGCAGTACTTC

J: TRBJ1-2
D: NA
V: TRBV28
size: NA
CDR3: CASHGVSGGGYTF
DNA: TGTGCCAGCCATGGGGTTAGTGGGGGGGGCTACACCTTC

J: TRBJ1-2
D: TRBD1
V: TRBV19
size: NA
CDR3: CASSFGTANYGYTF
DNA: TGTGCCAGTAGTTTTGGGACAGCGAACTATGGCTACACCTTC

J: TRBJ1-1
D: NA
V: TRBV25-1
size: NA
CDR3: CASSLSWNTEAFF
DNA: TGTGCCAGCAGTTTATCCTGGAACACTGAAGCTTTCTTT

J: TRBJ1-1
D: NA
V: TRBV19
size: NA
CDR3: CASSIDLGRGTEAFF
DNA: TGTGCCAGTAGTATAGATCTGGGCCGGGGCACTGAAGCTTTCTTT

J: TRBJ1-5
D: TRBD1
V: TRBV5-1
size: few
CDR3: CASSPGTALGQPQHF
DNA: TGCGCCAGCAGTCCTGGGACAGCCCTAGGACAGCCCCAGCATTTT

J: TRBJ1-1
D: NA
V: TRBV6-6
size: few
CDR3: CASSYSGGWGDGAFF
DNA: TGTGCCAGCAGTTACTCGGGGGGGTGGGGGGACGGGGCTTTCTTT

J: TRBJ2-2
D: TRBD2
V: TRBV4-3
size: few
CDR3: CASSLAGGPGELFF
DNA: TGCGCCAGCAGCCTAGCGGGAGGGCCCGGGGAGCTGTTTTTT

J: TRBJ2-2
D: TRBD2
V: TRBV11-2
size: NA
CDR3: CASSLEGLARSGELFF
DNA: TGTGCCAGCAGCTTAGAGGGACTAGCGAGGTCCGGGGAGCTGTTTTTT

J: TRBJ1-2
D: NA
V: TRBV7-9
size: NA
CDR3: CSSSPHGTPGHGYTF
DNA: TGTTCCAGCAGCCCACACGGGACTCCGGGGCATGGCTACACCTTC

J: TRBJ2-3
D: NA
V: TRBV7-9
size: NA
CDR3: CASSLNGITDTQYF
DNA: TGTGCCAGCAGCTTGAACGGGATCACAGATACGCAGTATTTT

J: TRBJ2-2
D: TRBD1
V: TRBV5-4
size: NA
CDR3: CASSADRAGELFF
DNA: TGTGCCAGCAGCGCTGACAGGGCCGGGGAGCTGTTTTTT

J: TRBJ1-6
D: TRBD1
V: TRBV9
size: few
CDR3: CASSLDRGLYNSPLHF
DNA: TGTGCCAGCAGCCTCGACAGGGGCCTCTATAATTCACCCCTCCACTTT

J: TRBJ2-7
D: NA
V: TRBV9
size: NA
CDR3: CASSVLGTSSYEQYF
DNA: TGTGCCAGCAGCGTATTAGGGACATCTTCCTACGAGCAGTACTTC

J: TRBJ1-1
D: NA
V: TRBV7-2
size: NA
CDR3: CASSPPPKGRTEAFF
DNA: TGTGCCAGCAGCCCACCCCCGAAGGGGCGGACTGAAGCTTTCTTT

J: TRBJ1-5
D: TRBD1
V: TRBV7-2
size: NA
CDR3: CASSRDSSNQPQHF
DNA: TGTGCCAGCAGCCGGGACAGTAGCAATCAGCCCCAGCATTTT

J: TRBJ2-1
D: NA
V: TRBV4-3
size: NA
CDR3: CASSQDGRPWVNEQFF
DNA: TGCGCCAGCAGCCAGGACGGGAGACCCTGGGTGAATGAGCAGTTCTTC

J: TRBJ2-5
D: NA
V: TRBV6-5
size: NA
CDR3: CASSQGLETQYF
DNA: TGTGCCAGCAGTCAGGGTTTGGAGACCCAGTACTTC

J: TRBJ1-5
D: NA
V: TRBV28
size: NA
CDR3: CASSFTRVGQPQHF
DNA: TGTGCCAGCAGTTTTACCAGGGTGGGGCAGCCCCAGCATTTT

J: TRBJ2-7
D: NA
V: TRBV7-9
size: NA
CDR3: CASSTYYEQYF
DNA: TGTGCCAGCAGCACATACTACGAGCAGTACTTC

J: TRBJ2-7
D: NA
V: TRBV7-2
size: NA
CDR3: CASSFKLDTHYEQYF
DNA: TGTGCCAGCAGCTTCAAACTAGACACTCATTACGAGCAGTACTTC

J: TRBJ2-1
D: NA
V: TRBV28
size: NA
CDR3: CASSIPPDSSSYNEQFF
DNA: TGTGCCAGCAGTATTCCTCCCGACAGTAGCTCCTACAATGAGCAGTTCTTC

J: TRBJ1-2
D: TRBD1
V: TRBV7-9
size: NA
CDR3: CASSLGQGDSYTF
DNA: TGTGCCAGCAGCTTAGGACAGGGTGATAGCTACACCTTC

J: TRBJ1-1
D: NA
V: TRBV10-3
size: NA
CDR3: CAISGAQWNTEAFF
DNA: TGTGCCATCAGTGGGGCCCAGTGGAACACTGAAGCTTTCTTT

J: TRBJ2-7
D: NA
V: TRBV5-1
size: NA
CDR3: CASSLDSGRTGIYEQYF
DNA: TGCGCCAGCAGCTTGGACTCAGGGAGGACTGGTATTTACGAGCAGTACTTC

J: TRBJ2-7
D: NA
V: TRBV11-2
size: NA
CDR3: CASGRVGRQYF
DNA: TGTGCCAGCGGCCGAGTGGGGCGGCAGTACTTC

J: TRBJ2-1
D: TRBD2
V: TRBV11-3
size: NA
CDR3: CASSRGLAGDDEQFF
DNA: TGTGCCAGCAGCCGCGGACTAGCGGGAGACGATGAGCAGTTCTTC

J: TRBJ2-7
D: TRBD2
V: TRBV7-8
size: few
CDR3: CASSSLRGGEQYF
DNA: TGTGCCAGCAGTTCTTTACGGGGGGGCGAGCAGTACTTC

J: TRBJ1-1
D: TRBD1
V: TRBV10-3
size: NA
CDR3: CAISEDRGWDTEAFF
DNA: TGTGCCATCAGTGAGGACAGGGGCTGGGACACTGAAGCTTTCTTT

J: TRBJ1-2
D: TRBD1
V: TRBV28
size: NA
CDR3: CASRSPIRGQGVNGYTF
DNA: TGTGCCAGCAGATCTCCAATCCGAGGACAGGGGGTAAATGGCTACACCTTC

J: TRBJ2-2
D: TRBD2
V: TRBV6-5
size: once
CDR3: CASSYLAGGTRGELFF
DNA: TGTGCCAGCAGTTACTTAGCGGGAGGAACCAGGGGGGAGCTGTTTTTT